The 32 T cell receptor beta chains given below trace back to one sample, sequenced in a study of blood T cell repertoires in COVID-19. Sequencing was performed with immunoSEQ multiplex PCR; in TCRdb, only in-frame clones are kept and a portion is missing. This sample has about 170,000 clones, with less than 85% found just once. Sequencing was done on a sample of peripheral blood. Receptors originate from a woman aged 40 to 55 with COVID-19, enrolled during active disease.

The chain uses TRBV28 and TRBJ2-7; perhaps TRBD2 as D (6 bases). Germline V gene data show CDR1 as MDHEN and CDR2 as SYDVKM. The CDR3 is 14 amino acids. V gave up 6 bases and J gave up 6 bases, with 18 bases separating them. The CDR3 sequence is CASSSGLGRSEQYF. CDR3 bases: TGTGCCAGCAGCTCGGGACTCGGCCGTTCCGAGCAGTACTTC.

CDR3 sequence: CASRRDRGSYEQYF. Here the CDR3 DNA reads TGTGCCAGCAGAAGGGACAGGGGCTCCTACGAGCAGTACTTC. The chain recombines TRBV6-5 with TRBJ2-7; TRBD1 matches 10 bases. The CDR3 is 14 residues long. Unmatched junction bases numbered 2, after V lost 6 bases and J lost 0 bases. CDR1 and CDR2 from the germline V gene are MNHEY and SVGAGI.

This clone has just one count. This chain uses TRBV30 with TRBJ2-1; 11 bases line up with TRBD2. CDR1 GTSNPN and CDR2 SVGIG come from the germline V gene (reference sequence). V lost 5 bases and J lost 6; bases outside the gene matches: 6. The CDR3 extends over 14 amino acids. CDR3 loop: CAWVAGGPFNEQFF. The DNA of the CDR3 is TGTGCCTGGGTAGCGGGAGGGCCGTTCAATGAGCAGTTCTTC.

The chain uses TRBV4-2 and TRBJ2-5, with 11 positions matching TRBD2. Germline trimming cut 5 bases from V and 4 bases from J; bases unmatched to any gene: 3. From germline, CDR1 is LGHNA and CDR2 YNFKEQ. This CDR3 spans 14 amino acids. The CDR3 loop is CASSTSGSAETQYF. The CDR3 DNA reads TGTGCCAGCAGCACTAGCGGGAGCGCAGAGACCCAGTACTTC.

The rearrangement links TRBV5-8 to TRBJ1-5; D perhaps matches TRBD1 (5 bases). Germline loops: CDR1 SGHTS, CDR2 YDEGEE. Trimming shortened V by 4 bases and J by 3 bases, and 17 bases separated the two germline ends. The length of the CDR3 is 16 residues. CDR3 DNA: TGTGCCAGCAGCGACCCAGGGAAGGGTTACAATCAGCCCCAGCATTTT. Protein product: CASSDPGKGYNQPQHF.

The chain recombines TRBV7-9 with TRBJ2-3; no firm D call. Trimming left V 5 bases short and J 4 bases short, with 7 bases between. Germline V gene lookup returns CDR1 SEHNR and CDR2 FQNEAQ (reference sequence). This CDR3 is 12 amino acids long. Here the CDR3 reads CASSLYADTQYF. DNA for the CDR3: TGTGCCAGCAGCCTCTACGCAGATACGCAGTATTTT.

Only one count was recorded for this clone. The rearrangement uses TRBV7-8 and TRBJ2-7, with D possibly TRBD2 on 6 matching bases. V was shortened by 1 base and J by 0 bases, with 7 bases between the two germline ends. The germline gives CDR1 SGHVS, CDR2 FQNEAQ. The CDR3 has 14 amino acids. As DNA, the CDR3 is TGTGCCAGCAGCTTAGGGGGAGGCTCCTACGAGCAGTACGTC. Translated: CASSLGGGSYEQYV.

This chain uses TRBV27 with TRBJ2-5; tentative D call: TRBD1 (5 bases). CDR3 length equals 17 residues. Germline CDR1 MNHEY, CDR2 SMNVEV (reference sequence). Trimming took off 0 bases at V and 0 bases at J, with 14 bases between the two ends. The CDR3 DNA reads TGTGCCAGCAGTTTATCGTATTGGGGCGACGACCAAGAGACCCAGTACTTC. This translates into CASSLSYWGDDQETQYF.

The gene calls are TRBV19 and TRBJ2-1; 10 bases fit TRBD2. The CDR3 runs to 15 residues. Looked up from germline, CDR1 is LNHDA and CDR2 is SQIVND (reference sequence). Trimming cost V 5 bases and J 7 bases; bases outside gene matches: 8. The CDR3 loop reads CASSPSGGLRNEQFF. CDR3 sequence (DNA): TGTGCCAGTAGTCCTAGCGGGGGCCTGAGAAATGAGCAGTTCTTC.

The genes are TRBV4-2 and TRBJ2-3, with 7 bases that match TRBD1. The trim removed 4 bases at V and 3 bases at J, leaving 10 bases unmatched. The CDR3 length is 16 residues. The V gene's germline CDR1 is LGHNA and CDR2 YNFKEQ. The CDR3 loop is CASSPRAEGATDTQYF. CDR3 DNA sequence: TGTGCCAGCAGCCCTAGAGCTGAGGGGGCGACAGATACGCAGTATTTT.

The chain couples TRBV28 to TRBJ2-1; the match to TRBD2 covers 7 bases. Germline trimming cut 7 bases from V and 10 bases from J; bases unmatched to any gene: 7. This CDR3 is built from 12 residues. In germline, CDR1 is MDHEN, CDR2 SYDVKM. The CDR3 DNA reads as TGTGCCAGCACCGTGGGGACTAAAGAGCAGTTCTTC. Translated, it gives CASTVGTKEQFF.

The V gene is TRBV6-2 or TRBV6-3, the J gene TRBJ2-3; 13 bases agree with TRBD2. The CDR3 consists of 17 residues. Germline-derived CDR1 and CDR2 are MNHEY and SVGEGT. V lost 4 bases to trimming and J lost 3 bases; unmatched junction nucleotides: 7. CDR3 bases: TGTGCCAGCAGTTCCAGGACTAGCGGGAGTAAGACAGATACGCAGTATTTT. It encodes CASSSRTSGSKTDTQYF.

There are a few counts of this clone. The chain links TRBV6-5 to TRBJ2-1, with TRBD2 matching over 7 bases. This CDR3 spans 15 amino acids. CDR1 MNHEY and CDR2 SVGAGI come from the germline V gene. After removal of 6 bases from V and 5 bases from J, the junction contained 10 bases not matched to a gene. The CDR3 bases are TGTGCCAGCAGAGCTCCCGGGACTAACAACAATGAGCAGTTCTTC. Translating it yields CASRAPGTNNNEQFF.

This chain joins TRBV30 and TRBJ2-4, with a tentative D call TRBD1 (6 bases). CDR1 and CDR2 (germline): GTSNPN, SVGIG (reference sequence). Deletions cut 5 bases from V and 1 base from J, with 9 bases between. The length of the CDR3 is 13 residues. The CDR3 sequence: CAWEGGAKNIQYF. In DNA form, the CDR3 reads TGTGCCTGGGAAGGGGGTGCCAAAAACATTCAGTACTTC.

The CDR3 is CASSQVPGTDYNEQFF. The CDR3, as DNA: TGCGCCAGCAGCCAAGTACCCGGGACAGACTACAATGAGCAGTTCTTC. V usage is TRBV4-1 and J usage is TRBJ2-1; TRBD1 agrees at 7 bases. Germline values: CDR1 MGHRA, CDR2 YSYEKL. J lost 3 bases, V lost 1 base, and 6 bases had no gene match. The CDR3 has 16 amino acids.

The chain is built from TRBV11-2 and TRBJ1-1; D ambiguous. Trimming cost V 3 bases and J 2 bases, with 7 bases left between them. Germline V gene sequence: CDR1 SGHAT, CDR2 FQNNGV. The CDR3 runs 13 residues. The DNA of the CDR3 is TGTGCCAGCAGCTTGAGCTTAAACACTGAAGCTTTCTTT. Translating gives CASSLSLNTEAFF.

V usage is TRBV15 and J usage is TRBJ1-5, with D possibly matching TRBD1 (6 bases). The V end was cut by 0 bases, the J end by 5 bases, with 11 bases between. This CDR3 comprises 15 residues. CDR1 is LNHNV, CDR2 YYDKDF, per germline (reference sequence). The CDR3 coding sequence is TGTGCCACCAGCAGAGATTTGGACAGATATCAGCCCCAGCATTTT. It yields the protein CATSRDLDRYQPQHF.

The chain is built from TRBV5-4 and TRBJ2-2; the D gene is possibly TRBD2 (5 bases). V was pared by 0 bases and J by 1 base, with 7 bases between. In germline, CDR1 is SGHNT, CDR2 YYREEE (reference sequence). The CDR3 consists of 15 residues. DNA of the CDR3: TGTGCCAGCAGCTTGGAGGCGGGGAACACCGGGGAGCTGTTTTTT. This translates into CASSLEAGNTGELFF.

This sequence joins TRBV28 and TRBJ1-4; no definite D call. Germline-derived CDR1 and CDR2 are MDHEN and SYDVKM. The V and J ends lost 9 bases and 0 bases respectively, with 14 bases between them. The CDR3 covers 15 residues. The CDR3 region is CASAARDATNEKLFF. The CDR3 DNA follows: TGTGCCAGTGCGGCGAGAGATGCAACTAATGAAAAACTGTTTTTT.

The J gene is TRBJ2-3, the V gene TRBV6-5; 9 positions agree with TRBD2. CDR1 is MNHEY and CDR2 is SVGAGI in the germline V gene. This CDR3 spans 13 amino acids. The V and J ends lost 7 bases and 2 bases, in that order; junction bases with no gene match: 1. CDR3 region: CASTSGDTDTQYF. The CDR3 region has the DNA TGTGCCAGCACTAGCGGGGACACAGATACGCAGTATTTT.

The chain employs TRBV6-2 or TRBV6-3 and TRBJ2-3; D perhaps matches TRBD2 (5 bases). Looked up from germline, CDR1 is MNHEY and CDR2 is SVGEGT. The length of the CDR3 is 16 residues. Trimming pared 2 bases from V and 0 bases from J, leaving 12 bases between. CDR3 bases: TGTGCCAGCAGTTACGTTCCTAGCAGTAGCACAGATACGCAGTATTTT. Encoded protein: CASSYVPSSSTDTQYF.

On this clone: This may be a read error: a much more frequent sequence differs by one nucleotide. The V and J genes are TRBV11-2 and TRBJ1-4; D gene unclear. Trimming removed 4 bases at V and 4 bases at J, with 4 bases between. Germline CDR1 is SGHAT and CDR2 is FQNNGV. The CDR3 consists of 12 residues. In DNA, the CDR3 is TGTGCCAGCAGCTCCTATAATGAAAAACTGTTTTTT. Translation gives CASSSYNEKLFF.

The chain links TRBV10-2 to TRBJ2-7; the match to TRBD1 covers 8 bases. J was trimmed by 3 bases and V by 10 bases; bases with no gene match: 14. This CDR3 is built from 15 residues. In germline, CDR1 is WSHSY, CDR2 SAAADI. The CDR3 protein is CATLNLGTGIYEQYF. The CDR3 bases are TGCGCCACCCTGAATTTGGGGACAGGAATCTACGAGCAGTACTTC.

This chain connects TRBV6-1 to TRBJ1-2, with 7 positions matching TRBD1. In germline, CDR1 is MNHNS, CDR2 SASEGT. J gave up 4 bases and V 2 bases, and 16 bases lay outside the gene matches. The CDR3 sequence is 18 residues long. CDR3 amino acids: CASSETLMTGLITYGYTF. CDR3 coding DNA: TGTGCCAGCAGTGAAACGTTGATGACAGGGTTAATTACCTATGGCTACACCTTC.

This rearrangement joins TRBV19 to TRBJ2-5; tentatively, D is TRBD1 (6 bases). The CDR3 is 14 amino acids. The germline CDR1 and CDR2 sequences are LNHDA and SQIVND (reference sequence). V dropped 4 bases and J dropped 5 bases, with 14 bases sitting between them. CDR3 amino acids: CASSTTRGSETQYF. Written as DNA, the CDR3 is TGTGCCAGTAGTACCACGAGGGGGTCGGAGACCCAGTACTTC.

This clone was observed once. The chain couples TRBV6-2 or TRBV6-3 to TRBJ2-7; 8 nucleotides agree with TRBD2. Germline CDR1 is MNHEY and CDR2 is SVGEGT. The CDR3 spans 15 residues. J was trimmed by 5 bases and V by 2 bases; bases with no gene match: 8. CDR3 region: CASSYRLAQLNEQYF. The DNA for the CDR3 is TGTGCCAGCAGTTACAGACTAGCGCAACTCAACGAGCAGTACTTC.

This chain joins TRBV18 and TRBJ2-1, with a possible D match to TRBD2 (6 bases). Germline V gives CDR1 KGHSH, CDR2 LQKENI. This CDR3 has 15 amino acids. Trimming left V 3 bases short and J 2 bases short, with 11 bases between. The CDR3 coding sequence is TGTGCCAGCTCACCGCCTAGCGTGGCCTACAATGAGCAGTTCTTC. It translates to CASSPPSVAYNEQFF.

V gene TRBV19 combines with J gene TRBJ1-1; TRBD1 is a possible D gene (5 bases). This CDR3 is built from 14 residues. With 5 bases removed from V and 3 bases from J, the gap between germline ends came to 13 bases. Germline CDR1 LNHDA, CDR2 SQIVND (reference sequence). CDR3 residues: CASSPRQGHTEAFF. The CDR3 nucleotides are TGTGCCAGTAGTCCCCGCCAGGGCCACACTGAAGCTTTCTTT.

The rearrangement links TRBV7-8 to TRBJ2-2; weak D call: TRBD1 (6 bases). Deletions cut 10 bases from V and 2 bases from J, with 11 bases between. The length of the CDR3 is 13 residues. Germline lookup yields CDR1 SGHVS and CDR2 FQNEAQ. CDR3 sequence reads: CATTGPNTGELFF. CDR3 DNA: TGTGCCACAACAGGGCCCAACACCGGGGAGCTGTTTTTT. The entire variable domain, with the rest obtained from reference TRBV7-8 and TRBJ2-2, is as follows: GAGVSQSPRYKVAKRGQDVALRCDPISGHVSLFWYQQALGQGPEFLTYFQNEAQLDKSGLPSDRFFAERPEGSVSTLKIQRTQQEDSAVYLCATTGPNTGELFFGEGSRLTVL.

V is TRBV3-1 (or the pseudogene TRBV3-2) and J is TRBJ2-7, with D possibly being TRBD1 (6 bases). V dropped 2 bases and J dropped 0 bases, with 14 bases sitting between them. This CDR3 has 16 residues. From germline, CDR1 is LGHDT and CDR2 YNNKEL (reference sequence). The CDR3 nucleotides are TGTGCCAGCAGCCAATCACCGGGACAACCCTCCTACGAGCAGTACTTC. Translating gives CASSQSPGQPSYEQYF.

The rearrangement uses TRBV28 and TRBJ2-1; D possibly corresponds to TRBD1 (5 bases). The CDR3 loop spans 11 amino acids. Trimming took 6 bases from V and 7 from J, leaving 7 bases between them. Germline values: CDR1 MDHEN, CDR2 SYDVKM. CDR3 amino acids: CASRHRNEQFF. CDR3 nucleotides: TGTGCCAGCAGGCACAGGAATGAGCAGTTCTTC.

The chain recombines TRBV18 with TRBJ2-7; no clear D gene. Looked up from germline, CDR1 is KGHSH and CDR2 is LQKENI. CDR3 length: 14 amino acids. The ends were cut back, 2 bases at V and 0 bases at J, with 8 bases in the middle. CDR3 nucleotide sequence: TGTGCCAGCTCACCATCAGGAACCTCCTACGAGCAGTACTTC. Protein: CASSPSGTSYEQYF.